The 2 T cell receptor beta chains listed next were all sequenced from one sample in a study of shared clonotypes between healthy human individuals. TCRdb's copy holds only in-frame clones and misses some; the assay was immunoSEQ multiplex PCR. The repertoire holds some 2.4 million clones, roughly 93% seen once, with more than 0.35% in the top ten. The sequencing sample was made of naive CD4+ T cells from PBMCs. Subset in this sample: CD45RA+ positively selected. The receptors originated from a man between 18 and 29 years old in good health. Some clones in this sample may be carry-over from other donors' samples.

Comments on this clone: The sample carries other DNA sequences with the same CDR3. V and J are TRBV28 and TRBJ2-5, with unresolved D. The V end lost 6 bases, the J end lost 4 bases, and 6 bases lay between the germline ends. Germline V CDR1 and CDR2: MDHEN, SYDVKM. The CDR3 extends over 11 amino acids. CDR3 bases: TGTGCCAGCAGCCCCAGAGAGACCCAGTACTTC. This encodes CASSPRETQYF.

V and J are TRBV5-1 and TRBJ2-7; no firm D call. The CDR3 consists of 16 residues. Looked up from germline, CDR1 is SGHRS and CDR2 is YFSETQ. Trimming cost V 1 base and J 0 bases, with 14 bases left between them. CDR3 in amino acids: CASSLWGSQSSYEQYF. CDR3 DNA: TGCGCCAGCAGCTTGTGGGGTAGCCAGAGCTCCTACGAGCAGTACTTC.